Shown below are 22 T cell receptor beta chains from a single sample sequenced in a study of CD8+ T cells in alopecia areata listed by TCRdb under 2018. Explained via the paper, the time point label denotes: baseline before oral tofacitinib. The method behind the library was the immunoSEQ multiplex PCR assay. RNA was extracted from all samples and reverse transcribed into cDNA as template for TCR sequencing. This is the immuneACCESS table as TCRdb keeps it, with only in-frame sequences that have V and J called. A part of the clones is gone; compared with another copy, unresolved V genes explain less than half, and the rest is unexplained. This sample is represented by 150,000 to 200,000 clones; just under 60% of them were singletons. The top ten clones comprise roughly 14% of the sample. Sequenced here: CD4+ T cells sorted from blood, sampled at week 0. These receptors were taken from a human donor with alopecia areata.

Note on this clone: The same CDR3 arises from other DNA sequences in this sample as well. This chain joins TRBV7-9 and TRBJ2-3, with D unclear. V was cut by 1 base and J by 0 bases, with 5 bases left in between. The CDR3 is 14 residues long. Germline V gene data show CDR1 as SEHNR and CDR2 as FQNEAQ (reference sequence). For the CDR3, the DNA is TGTGCCAGCAGCTTAGGAGACAGCACAGATACGCAGTATTTT. This encodes CASSLGDSTDTQYF. Combining the CDR3 with reference TRBV7-9 and TRBJ2-3 gives the whole variable domain DTGVSQNPRHKITKRGQNVTFRCDPISEHNRLYWYRQTLGQGPEFLTYFQNEAQLEKSRLLSDRFSAERPKGSFSTLEIQRTEQGDSAMYLCASSLGDSTDTQYFGPGTRLTVL.

The chain links TRBV4-1 to TRBJ1-3; perhaps TRBD1 as D (5 bases). The length of the CDR3 is 14 residues. Deletions cut 1 base from V and 10 bases from J, with 14 bases between. Germline CDR1 and CDR2: MGHRA and YSYEKL. This chain's CDR3 is CASSQVTGESTIYF. The CDR3 region has the DNA TGCGCCAGCAGCCAAGTCACGGGGGAGTCTACCATATATTTT.

This chain uses TRBV25-1 with TRBJ2-2, with D perhaps matching TRBD1 or TRBD2 (5 bases each). The germline gives CDR1 MGHDK, CDR2 SYGVNS. This CDR3 contains 15 residues. The V and J ends lost 1 base and 2 bases respectively, with 8 bases between them. The chain's CDR3 is CASSESGRNTGELFF. The CDR3 bases are TGTGCCAGCAGTGAATCGGGACGTAACACCGGGGAGCTGTTTTTT.

This clone was picked up a small number of times. The chain has TRBV25-1 and TRBJ2-1; TRBD1 matches at 9 bases. Germline trimming cut 5 bases from V and 1 base from J; bases unmatched to any gene: 12. In germline, CDR1 is MGHDK, CDR2 SYGVNS. This CDR3 is 18 amino acids long. The CDR3 protein is CASSTDTGGVGSYNEQFF. The CDR3 DNA is TGTGCCAGCAGTACCGACACAGGGGGCGTGGGGTCCTACAATGAGCAGTTCTTC.

The CDR3 bases are TGCAGCCCCACACTCCAAGTGAACACTGAAGCTTTCTTT. Its protein is CSPTLQVNTEAFF. This chain links TRBV29-1 with TRBJ1-1; D unclear. CDR1 is SQVTM and CDR2 is ANQGSEA in the germline V gene. The CDR3 extends over 13 amino acids. V lost 8 bases and J lost 0, with 13 bases in between.

This sequence joins TRBV30 and TRBJ1-1; 7 bases are a match to TRBD1. The CDR3 runs 11 residues. In germline, CDR1 is GTSNPN, CDR2 SVGIG (reference sequence). With V trimmed by 8 bases and J by 11 bases, 11 bases remained unmatched. CDR3 residues: CAGLQGMGAFF. CDR3 in DNA: TGTGCCGGGCTACAGGGGATGGGGGCTTTCTTT. Looking up the rest from reference TRBV30 and TRBJ1-1 gives the full variable domain: SQTIHQWPATLVQPVGSPLSLECTVEGTSNPNLYWYRQAAGRGLQLLFYSVGIGQISSEVPQNLSASRPQDRQFILSSKKLLLSDSGFYLCAGLQGMGAFFGQGTRLTVV.

The CDR3 bases are TGTGCCAGCAGAACTAGCGGGGGGGCTATCGATGAGCAGTTCTTC. Its translation: CASRTSGGAIDEQFF. The rearrangement joins TRBV6-5 to TRBJ2-1; 13 bases align to TRBD2. The ends lost 6 bases at V and 8 bases at J; junction bases unmatched: 7. CDR3 length: 15 residues. Germline values: CDR1 MNHEY, CDR2 SVGAGI.

This clone was picked up one time. This rearrangement joins TRBV5-1 to TRBJ1-4; D ambiguous. This CDR3 contains 15 residues. Trimming stripped 1 base from V and 0 bases from J, with 7 bases between. CDR1 is SGHRS and CDR2 is YFSETQ in the germline V gene. The CDR3 DNA is TGCGCCAGCAGCTTGAACCCTGCAACTAATGAAAAACTGTTTTTT. It yields the protein CASSLNPATNEKLFF.

V and J are TRBV9 and TRBJ2-7, with TRBD2 matching over 11 bases. Germline V CDR1 and CDR2: SGDLS, YYNGEE. V trimming: 0 bases; J trimming: 2 bases; junction bases outside the gene matches: 4. The CDR3 consists of 16 residues. CDR3 sequence (DNA): TGTGCCAGCAGCGTAGGGCTAGCGGGGGGTGCCTACGAGCAGTACTTC. It translates to CASSVGLAGGAYEQYF.

For the CDR3, the DNA is TGTGCCTGGGGTATCACAGGGACGAGTGGCTACACCTTC. Translation gives CAWGITGTSGYTF. The chain links TRBV30 to TRBJ1-2; TRBD1 might be the D (6 bases). Trimming left V 5 bases short and J 7 bases short, with 17 bases between. CDR3 length: 13 residues. Germline loops: CDR1 GTSNPN, CDR2 SVGIG (reference sequence). Full variable domain (remainder filled in from reference TRBV30 and TRBJ1-2): SQTIHQWPATLVQPVGSPLSLECTVEGTSNPNLYWYRQAAGRGLQLLFYSVGIGQISSEVPQNLSASRPQDRQFILSSKKLLLSDSGFYLCAWGITGTSGYTFGSGTRLTVV.

This rearrangement joins TRBV4-1 to TRBJ1-2; D possibly corresponds to TRBD1 (6 bases). Trimming cost V 6 bases and J 7 bases, with 24 bases left between them. The CDR3 contains 16 residues. Germline V gene data show CDR1 as MGHRA and CDR2 as YSYEKL. This CDR3 is CASRSSGTHPPSGYTF. For the CDR3, the DNA is TGCGCCAGCAGGTCTTCTGGGACACATCCTCCCTCTGGCTACACCTTC.

The V call is TRBV27, the J call TRBJ2-3, with D possibly being TRBD2 (5 bases). CDR1 and CDR2 from the germline V gene are MNHEY and SMNVEV (reference sequence). Trimming shortened V by 6 bases and J by 4 bases, and 17 bases separated the two germline ends. The CDR3 covers 15 residues. The chain's CDR3 is CASRRLGSKADTQYF. DNA of the CDR3: TGTGCCAGCAGGAGACTGGGGAGTAAGGCAGATACGCAGTATTTT.

V is TRBV29-1 and J is TRBJ1-1; 9 nucleotides agree with TRBD1. Germline CDR1 reads SQVTM; CDR2 reads ANQGSEA. V shed 4 bases, J shed 3 bases, and the junction held 9 bases outside the gene matches. The CDR3 runs to 15 residues. CDR3 coding DNA: TGCAGCGTTGTTCTATTTGGACAGGGGCACACTGAAGCTTTCTTT. It translates to CSVVLFGQGHTEAFF.

V and J are TRBV7-3 and TRBJ2-3; D not resolved. The V end was cut by 2 bases, the J end by 8 bases, with 8 bases between. The germline CDR1 and CDR2 sequences are SGHTA and FQGTGA. This CDR3 spans 12 amino acids. The CDR3 sequence is CASSLGEITQYF. In DNA, the CDR3 is TGTGCCAGCAGCTTAGGGGAAATTACGCAGTATTTT.

The V gene is TRBV9, the J gene TRBJ2-3; D remains ambiguous. Trimming stripped 3 bases from V and 2 bases from J, with 10 bases between. In germline, CDR1 is SGDLS, CDR2 YYNGEE. CDR3 length: 14 amino acids. The CDR3 loop is CASSGRVSTDTQYF. The CDR3 region has the DNA TGTGCCAGCAGCGGTCGTGTGTCCACAGATACGCAGTATTTT.

In its sample, this clone was seen a few times. The chain links TRBV4-2 to TRBJ1-1; no clear D gene. The CDR3 runs to 13 residues. Per germline, CDR1 LGHNA and CDR2 YNFKEQ. Trimming removed 0 bases from V and 14 bases from J, with 16 bases in between. Here the CDR3 DNA reads TGTGCCAGCAGCCAAGATACCCGAACTACCTCCTTCTTT. This translates into CASSQDTRTTSFF.

V and J are TRBV19 and TRBJ1-2; 8 nucleotides line up with TRBD1. Germline trimming cut 10 bases from V and 5 bases from J; bases unmatched to any gene: 12. CDR1 LNHDA and CDR2 SQIVND come from the germline V gene (reference sequence). CDR3 length: 14 amino acids. The chain's CDR3 is CATSPDRGRYGYTF. The DNA for the CDR3 is TGTGCCACTTCCCCCGACAGGGGTAGGTATGGCTACACCTTC.

The rearrangement links TRBV11-2 to TRBJ1-2; TRBD1 matches 9 bases. CDR3 size: 15 residues. The germline CDR1 and CDR2 sequences are SGHAT and FQNNGV. V trimming: 5 bases; J trimming: 6 bases; junction bases outside the gene matches: 10. The CDR3 DNA is TGTGCCAGCAGCCCCGGGACAGGGAGGCTAGATGGCTACACCTTC. It codes for CASSPGTGRLDGYTF.

The chain carries TRBV5-4 and TRBJ2-7, with D possibly TRBD2 on 5 matching bases. The V gene lost 0 bases and the J gene lost 3 bases, with 7 bases spanning the gap. Per the germline V gene, CDR1 is SGHNT and CDR2 is YYREEE (reference sequence). This CDR3 is 13 amino acids long. The CDR3 nucleotides read TGTGCCAGCAGCTTGGGGGAGAACTACGAGCAGTACTTC. Its translation: CASSLGENYEQYF.

This clone has a handful of counts. The V gene is TRBV5-1, the J gene TRBJ2-7; 8 bases are shared with TRBD1. This CDR3 is built from 12 residues. The V gene end was trimmed by 2 bases and the J gene end by 7 bases; junction bases not matched to a gene: 2. CDR1 and CDR2 (germline): SGHRS, YFSETQ. CDR3 nucleotides: TGCGCCAGCAGCTTACAGGGGGAAGAGCAGTACTTC. The encoded protein is CASSLQGEEQYF.

This clone was seen only a few times. This chain uses TRBV10-3 with TRBJ1-1; no firm D call. With 10 bases removed from V and 3 bases from J, the gap between germline ends came to 12 bases. This CDR3 is built from 12 residues. The V gene's germline CDR1 is ENHRY and CDR2 SYGVKD. The CDR3 nucleotides are TGTGCCAGCAATAGAGGCGACACTGAAGCTTTCTTT. Translation gives CASNRGDTEAFF.

CDR3 bases: TGCGCCAGCAGCTTGGCAGGAACCGGGGCCAACGTCCTGACTTTC. Protein sequence: CASSLAGTGANVLTF. The V and J genes are TRBV5-1 and TRBJ2-6; D unresolved. Trimming pared 0 bases from V and 4 bases from J, leaving 8 bases between. Germline CDR1 reads SGHRS; CDR2 reads YFSETQ. This CDR3 is 15 amino acids long.